This T cell receptor beta chain was recorded in a study of T-cell reconstitution after alpha-beta-depleted transplantation in children. General study results and limits: Several patients had high TCRbeta diversity at day 60; it came from surviving recipient T cells and thymic progenitors. Fresh T-cell production supplied most of the T-cell counts and diversity seen one year after transplant.

As it was prepared, the TCRbeta library received unique molecular identifiers. Via MiXCR, TCRdb re-called the PCR reads, giving one row per CDR3 protein. Of some 130,000 distinct CDR3 sequences in the sample, roughly 10% were seen once. The table lists this clonotype with a few counts. Its specificity is unknown. The germline V gene has CDR1 KGHSH and CDR2 LQKENI. This CDR3 is built from 13 residues. Between the trimmed V and J ends, which lost 3 bases and 3 bases, there was a span of 7 bases. J is TRBJ2-3 and V is TRBV18, with a possible D match to TRBD1 (6 bases). This clonotype originated in a girl under three years old who had a stem cell transplant for combined immunodeficiency, so the T cells may come from the graft donor. Here the sequenced sample was PBMCs, mostly from graft donor cells, taken 180 days after TCRalphabeta/CD19-depleted stem cell transplant. The CDR3 DNA follows: TGTGCCAGCTCACCGGGGGCGACAGATACGCAGTATTTT. Protein sequence: CASSPGATDTQYF.